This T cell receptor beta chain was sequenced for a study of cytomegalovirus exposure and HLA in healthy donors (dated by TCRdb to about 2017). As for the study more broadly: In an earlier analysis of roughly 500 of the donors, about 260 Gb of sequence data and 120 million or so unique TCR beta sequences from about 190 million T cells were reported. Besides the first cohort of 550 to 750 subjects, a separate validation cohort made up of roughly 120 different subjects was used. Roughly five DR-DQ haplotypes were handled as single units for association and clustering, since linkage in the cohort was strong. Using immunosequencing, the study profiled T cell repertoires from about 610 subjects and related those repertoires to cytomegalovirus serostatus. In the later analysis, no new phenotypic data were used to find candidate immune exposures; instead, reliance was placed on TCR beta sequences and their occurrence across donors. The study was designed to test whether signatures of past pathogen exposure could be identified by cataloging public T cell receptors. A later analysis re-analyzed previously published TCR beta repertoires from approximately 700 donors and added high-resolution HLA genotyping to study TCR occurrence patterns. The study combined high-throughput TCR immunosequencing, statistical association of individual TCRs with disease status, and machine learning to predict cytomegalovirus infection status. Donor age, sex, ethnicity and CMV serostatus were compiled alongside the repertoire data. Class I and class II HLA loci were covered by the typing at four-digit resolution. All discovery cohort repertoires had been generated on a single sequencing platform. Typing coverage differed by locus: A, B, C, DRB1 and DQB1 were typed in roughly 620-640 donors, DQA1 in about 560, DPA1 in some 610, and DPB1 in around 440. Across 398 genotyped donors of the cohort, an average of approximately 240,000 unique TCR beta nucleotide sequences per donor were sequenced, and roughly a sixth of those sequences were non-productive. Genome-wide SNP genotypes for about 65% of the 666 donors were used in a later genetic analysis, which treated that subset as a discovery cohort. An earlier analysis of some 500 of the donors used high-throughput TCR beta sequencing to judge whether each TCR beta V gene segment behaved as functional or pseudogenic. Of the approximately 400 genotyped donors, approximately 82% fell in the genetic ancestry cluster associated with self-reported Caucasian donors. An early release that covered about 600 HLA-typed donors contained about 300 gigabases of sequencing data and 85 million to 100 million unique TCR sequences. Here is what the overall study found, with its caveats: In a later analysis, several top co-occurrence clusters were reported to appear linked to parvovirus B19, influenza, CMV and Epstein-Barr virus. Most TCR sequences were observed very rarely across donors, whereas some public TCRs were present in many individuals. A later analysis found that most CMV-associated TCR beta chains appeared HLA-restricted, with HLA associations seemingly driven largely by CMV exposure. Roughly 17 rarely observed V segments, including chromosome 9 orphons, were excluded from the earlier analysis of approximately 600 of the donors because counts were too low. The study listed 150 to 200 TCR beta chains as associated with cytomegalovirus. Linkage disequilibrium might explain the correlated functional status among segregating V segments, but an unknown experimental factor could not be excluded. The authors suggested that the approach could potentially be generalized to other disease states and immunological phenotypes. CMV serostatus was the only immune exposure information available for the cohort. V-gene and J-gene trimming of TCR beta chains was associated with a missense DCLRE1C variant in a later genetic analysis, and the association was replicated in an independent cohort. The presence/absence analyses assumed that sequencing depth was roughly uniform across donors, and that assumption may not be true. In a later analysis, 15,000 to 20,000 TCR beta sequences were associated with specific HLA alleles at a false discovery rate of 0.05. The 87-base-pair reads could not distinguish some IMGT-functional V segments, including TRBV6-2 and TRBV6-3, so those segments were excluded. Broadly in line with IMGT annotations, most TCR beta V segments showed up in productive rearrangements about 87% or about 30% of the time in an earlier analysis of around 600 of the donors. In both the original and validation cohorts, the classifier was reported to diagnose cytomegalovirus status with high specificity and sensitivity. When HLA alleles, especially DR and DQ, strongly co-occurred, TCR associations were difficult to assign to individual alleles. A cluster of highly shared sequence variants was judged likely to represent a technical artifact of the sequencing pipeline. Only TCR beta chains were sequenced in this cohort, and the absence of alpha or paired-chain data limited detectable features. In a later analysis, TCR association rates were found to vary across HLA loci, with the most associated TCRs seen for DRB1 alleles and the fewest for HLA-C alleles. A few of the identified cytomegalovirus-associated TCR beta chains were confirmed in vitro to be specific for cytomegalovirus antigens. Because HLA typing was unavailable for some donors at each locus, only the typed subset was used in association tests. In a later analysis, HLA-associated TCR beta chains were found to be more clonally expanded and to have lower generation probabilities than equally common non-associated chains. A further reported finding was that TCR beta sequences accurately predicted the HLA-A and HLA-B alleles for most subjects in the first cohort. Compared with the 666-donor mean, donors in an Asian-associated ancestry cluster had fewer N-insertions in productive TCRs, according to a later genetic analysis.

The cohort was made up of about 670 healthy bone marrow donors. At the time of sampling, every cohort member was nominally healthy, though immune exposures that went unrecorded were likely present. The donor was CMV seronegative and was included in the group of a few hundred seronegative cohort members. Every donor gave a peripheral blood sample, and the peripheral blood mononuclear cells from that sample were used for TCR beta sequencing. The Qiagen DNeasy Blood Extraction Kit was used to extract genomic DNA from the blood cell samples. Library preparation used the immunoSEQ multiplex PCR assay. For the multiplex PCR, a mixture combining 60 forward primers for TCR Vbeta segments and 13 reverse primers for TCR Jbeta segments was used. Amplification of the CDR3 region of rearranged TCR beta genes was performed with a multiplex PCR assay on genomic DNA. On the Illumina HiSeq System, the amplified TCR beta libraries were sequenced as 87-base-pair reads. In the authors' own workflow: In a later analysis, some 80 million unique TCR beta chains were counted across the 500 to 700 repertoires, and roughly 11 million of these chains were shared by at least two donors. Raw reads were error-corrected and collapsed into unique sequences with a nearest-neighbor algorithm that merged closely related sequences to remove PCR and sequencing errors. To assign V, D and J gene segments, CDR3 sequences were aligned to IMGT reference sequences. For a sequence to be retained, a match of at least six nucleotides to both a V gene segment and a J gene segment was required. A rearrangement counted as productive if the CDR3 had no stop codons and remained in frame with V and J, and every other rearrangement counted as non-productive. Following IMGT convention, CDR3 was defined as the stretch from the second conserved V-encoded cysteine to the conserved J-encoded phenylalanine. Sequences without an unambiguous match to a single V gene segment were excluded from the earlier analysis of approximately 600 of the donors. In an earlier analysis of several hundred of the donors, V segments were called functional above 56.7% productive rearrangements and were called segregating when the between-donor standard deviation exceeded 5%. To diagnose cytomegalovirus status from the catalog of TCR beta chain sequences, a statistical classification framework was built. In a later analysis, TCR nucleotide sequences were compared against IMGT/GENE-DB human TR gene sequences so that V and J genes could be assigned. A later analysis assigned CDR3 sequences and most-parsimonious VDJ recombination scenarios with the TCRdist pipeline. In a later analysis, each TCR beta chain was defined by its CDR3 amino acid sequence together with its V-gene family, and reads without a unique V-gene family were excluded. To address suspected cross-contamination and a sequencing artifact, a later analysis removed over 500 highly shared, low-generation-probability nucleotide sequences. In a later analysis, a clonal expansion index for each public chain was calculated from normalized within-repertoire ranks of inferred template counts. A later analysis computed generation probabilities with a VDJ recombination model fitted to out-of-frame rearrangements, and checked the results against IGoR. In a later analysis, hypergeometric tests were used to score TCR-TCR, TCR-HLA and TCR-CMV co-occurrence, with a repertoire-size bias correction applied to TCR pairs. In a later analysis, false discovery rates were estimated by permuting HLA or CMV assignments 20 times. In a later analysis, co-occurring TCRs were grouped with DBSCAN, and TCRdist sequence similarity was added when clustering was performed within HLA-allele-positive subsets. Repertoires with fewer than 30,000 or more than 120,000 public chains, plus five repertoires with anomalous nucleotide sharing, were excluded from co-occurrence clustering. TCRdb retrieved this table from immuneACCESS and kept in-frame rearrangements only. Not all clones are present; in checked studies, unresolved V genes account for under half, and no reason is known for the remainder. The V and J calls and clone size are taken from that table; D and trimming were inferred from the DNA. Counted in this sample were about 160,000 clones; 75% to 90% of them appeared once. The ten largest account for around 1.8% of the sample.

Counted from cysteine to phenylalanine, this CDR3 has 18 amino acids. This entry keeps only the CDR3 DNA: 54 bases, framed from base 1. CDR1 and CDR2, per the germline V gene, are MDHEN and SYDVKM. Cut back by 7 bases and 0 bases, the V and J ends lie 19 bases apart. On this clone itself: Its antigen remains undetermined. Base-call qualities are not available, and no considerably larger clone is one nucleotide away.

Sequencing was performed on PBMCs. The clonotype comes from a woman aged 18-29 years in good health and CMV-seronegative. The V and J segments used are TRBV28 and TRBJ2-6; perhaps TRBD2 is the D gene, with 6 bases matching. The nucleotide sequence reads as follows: TGTGCCAGCAACCAAAGGAGGCAGGGACTCTCTGGGGCCAACGTCCTGACTTTC. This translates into CASNQRRQGLSGANVLTF. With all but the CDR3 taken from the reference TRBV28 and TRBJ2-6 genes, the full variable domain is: DVKVTQSSRYLVKRTGEKVFLECVQDMDHENMFWYRQDPGLGLRLIYFSYDVKMKEKGDIPEGYSVSREKKERFSLILESASTNQTSMYLCASNQRRQGLSGANVLTFGAGSRLTVL.